A single T cell receptor (beta chain) is shown here with its context. This clone has a single count. What this receptor recognizes is not known. No much larger clone is present one base from it, and per-base qualities are unavailable. V was cut back by 8 bases and J by 3 bases, leaving a gap of 8 bases between them. The CDR3 holds 11 amino acids from the cysteine to the phenylalanine. Kept here is only the CDR3 DNA, which spans 33 bases and is read in frame from base 1. As encoded in the germline V gene, CDR1 is MNHEY while CDR2 is SVGAGI. The donors were healthy, HIV-negative adults who had no recently reported acute infections or vaccinations. Only Caucasian adults living in Nashville, Tennessee, USA were represented among the donors. CD4+ T cells were enriched by magnetic negative selection, after which naive cells were positively selected on CD45RA and the negative fraction was taken as the memory subset. After blood collection by leukapheresis, PBMCs were isolated using Ficoll-Histopaque density gradient centrifugation and then cryopreserved in the vapor phase of liquid nitrogen. Analytical flow cytometry was used to check the purity and quantity of every magnetically sorted T cell population. Genomic DNA was isolated from every sorted fraction and measured by UV absorbance on a Nanodrop 2000c.

This sample was taken from a study of shared clonotypes between healthy human individuals (dated by TCRdb to 2020 to 2021). In the study overall: The cohort included a few men and a couple of women between 18 and 49 years of age. Blood TCR repertoires of roughly 5 healthy adults were deeply sequenced to estimate repertoire size and the extent of clonotype sharing between individuals. Per donor, leukapheresis produced somewhere between about 0.94 and 10 billion PBMCs. Per donor, three plates each were used for CD4 naive and CD4 memory, two for CD8 naive, and one for CD8 memory. To increase sequencing depth and limit assay-specific biases, TCR repertoire library preparation and sequencing were carried out by different laboratories using diverse techniques.

Here is what the overall study found, with its caveats: Sampling was limited to blood, and TCR repertoires in tissue likely differ from TCR repertoires in blood. Sharing across four donors was observed for about 4.8% of naive CD4, over 3% of naive CD8, 2% to 2.5% of memory CD4, and approximately 0.41% of memory CD8 clonotypes. Rarefaction of sorted-subset datasets indicated incomplete sequencing despite the large sequencing depth. Because the study included a small number of donors, the genetic and exposure-history diversity represented was limited. Clonotypes shared by all four sorted-subset donors showed higher generation probabilities than non-shared clonotypes. Naive subsets generally had larger estimated clonotype richness than memory subsets did. Based on pairwise subsampling, the degree of clonotype sharing among donors was expected to be affected by sequencing depth.

Using the deep immunoSEQ assay, multiplex PCR amplified TCR CDR3 regions from genomic DNA. Extracted genomic DNA from each cell subset was spread evenly across all wells of several immunoSEQ 96-well plates, with each plate serving as a replicate. For sorted subsets, 150 to 250 ng genomic DNA, equal to approximately 30,000 T cell genomes, was loaded into each replicate PCR. Purified libraries were measured with a Qubit 3.0 fluorometer, size-checked on a Bioanalyzer 2100, and measured again with the KAPA Library Quantification kit. A separate single-read 150-cycle Illumina NextSeq 550 flow cell was used to sequence each immunoSEQ 96-well plate. For the original study's pipeline: Because the immunoSEQ output included only junctional sequences and no quality scores, the filtering could not be the same as the filtering used for full-length reads. To assign V/J genes and CDR3, sequences were annotated against IMGT germline references using PyIR, a Python wrapper for IgBLAST v1.9. Reads were removed for weak V/J assignments (E-value above 1e-6), missing CDR3, stop codons, out-of-frame junctions, or ambiguous translated residues. V3J clonotypes were defined by identical inferred V gene, J gene, and CDR3 amino acid sequence. To compute the percentage overlap between repertoires, the number of shared unique clonotypes was divided by the size of the smaller repertoire. Repertoire richness was assessed with RTK rarefaction, the Chao1 estimator, and Recon v2.1 estimates of unobserved clonotypes. Generation probabilities for all TCRbeta clonotypes obtained by the gDNA method from a handful of donors were computed using OLGA. The source is immuneACCESS, and TCRdb retained only in-frame sequences with V and J called. Part of the clones is not carried over; for the studies checked, unresolved V genes explain less than half of this, and the remainder is unexplained. V and J calls and clone size are copied from that table; D and trimming were computed from the DNA. This sample has approximately 320,000 clones in its table, and under 80% of those were observed once. The ten top clones hold about 9.3% of the sample.

The receptor was derived from a man under 40 in good health. Sequencing used memory CD4+ T cells sorted from blood. This sample's cell subset or site label indicates: CD45RA-negative fraction. Recombination joined TRBV6-5 with TRBJ2-7; the D segment cannot be called with confidence. The nucleotide sequence reads TGTGCCAGCCTAGGTTACTACGAGCAGTACTTC. It translates to CASLGYYEQYF.